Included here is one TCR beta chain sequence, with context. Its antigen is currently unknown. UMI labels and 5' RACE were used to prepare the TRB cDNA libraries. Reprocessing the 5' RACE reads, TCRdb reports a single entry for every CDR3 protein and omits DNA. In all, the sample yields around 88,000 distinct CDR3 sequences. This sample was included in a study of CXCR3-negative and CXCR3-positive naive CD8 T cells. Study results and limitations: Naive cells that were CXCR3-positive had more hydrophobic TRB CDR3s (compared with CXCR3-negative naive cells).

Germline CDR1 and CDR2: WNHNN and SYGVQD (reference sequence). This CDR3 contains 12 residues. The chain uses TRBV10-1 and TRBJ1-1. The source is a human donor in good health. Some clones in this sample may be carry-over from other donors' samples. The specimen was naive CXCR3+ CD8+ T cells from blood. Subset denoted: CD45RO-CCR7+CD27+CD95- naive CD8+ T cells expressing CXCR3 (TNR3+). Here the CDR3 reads CASSEQDTEAFF.